One sample yielded the 27 T cell receptor beta chains listed below, sequenced in a study of CD8+CD57+ T cells in acquired aplastic anemia. The TCR beta profiling, which covered VDJ combination and CDR3 sequence, was carried out using genomic DNA as the template. TCRdb redid the calling of the reads with MiXCR, one entry per CDR3 protein. This sample has some 280,000 distinct CDR3 sequences, with around 60% found just once. Sequencing input: sorted CD4+, CD8+, or CD8+CD57+ T cells (not recorded which) from PBMCs. These receptors were taken from a human donor with severe aplastic anemia or a healthy control (not recorded which).

This clonotype was counted between two and nine times. The gene calls are TRBV6-2 or TRBV6-3 and TRBJ2-3; 8 bases fit TRBD2. V was pared by 4 bases and J by 6 bases, with 12 bases of the junction left unmatched. Looked up from germline, CDR1 is MNHEY and CDR2 is SVGEGT. This CDR3 comprises 16 residues. The CDR3 coding sequence is TGTGCCAGCAGTTCCTATGGCGGGACTAGTAAGGATACGCAGTATTTT. It yields the protein CASSSYGGTSKDTQYF.

This chain uses TRBV7-9 with TRBJ2-5; unclear D gene. CDR1 and CDR2 from the germline V gene are SEHNR and FQNEAQ (reference sequence). Deletions cut 2 bases from V and 2 bases from J, with 9 bases between. The CDR3 contains 14 residues. The CDR3 bases are TGTGCCAGCAGCTTAAGCCGGCTACAAGAGACCCAGTACTTC. It encodes CASSLSRLQETQYF.

The rearrangement joins TRBV24-1 to TRBJ2-3; D is possibly TRBD1 (6 bases). Per the germline V gene, CDR1 is KGHDR and CDR2 is SFDVKD. This CDR3 is built from 17 residues. The V and J ends lost 0 bases and 2 bases respectively, with 14 bases between them. CDR3 residues: CATSDLTGTGSTDTQYF. In nucleotides, the CDR3 is TGTGCCACCAGTGATTTGACAGGGACCGGTTCCACAGATACGCAGTATTTT.

This clonotype was detected many times. The chain couples TRBV20-1 to TRBJ2-5, with TRBD1 matching over 12 bases. Trimming cost V 5 bases and J 5 bases; bases outside gene matches: 6. The CDR3 consists of 14 residues. Germline assignment: CDR1 DFQATT and CDR2 SNEGSKA (reference sequence). The CDR3 protein is CSAGRGQGAETQYF. In nucleotides, the CDR3 is TGCAGTGCTGGGCGGGGACAGGGGGCCGAGACCCAGTACTTC.

The genes are TRBV7-6 and TRBJ2-7; 11 positions agree with TRBD2. The CDR3 consists of 15 residues. Germline V CDR1 and CDR2: SGHVS, FNYEAQ. V lost 5 bases and J lost 3; bases outside the gene matches: 6. CDR3 amino acids: CASSPTSGSFYEQYF. The CDR3 DNA is TGTGCCAGCAGCCCCACTAGCGGGAGCTTCTACGAGCAGTACTTC. Complete variable domain (other parts from reference TRBV7-6 and TRBJ2-7): GAGVSQSPRYKVTKRGQDVALRCDPISGHVSLYWYRQALGQGPEFLTYFNYEAQQDKSGLPNDRFSAERPEGSISTLTIQRTEQRDSAMYRCASSPTSGSFYEQYFGPGTRLTVT.

The chain has TRBV12-3 or TRBV12-4 and TRBJ2-5; 10 positions agree with TRBD1. The CDR3 has 15 residues. Losses at the gene ends were 4 bases for V and 7 bases for J; bases not matched to a gene: 9. In nucleotides, the CDR3 is TGTGCCAGCAGTTACAACCCGGGACAGGGGTTGACCCAGTACTTC. This translates into CASSYNPGQGLTQYF.

The rearrangement links TRBV20-1 to TRBJ2-7; 7 bases are shared with TRBD1. The CDR3 extends over 14 amino acids. V lost 6 bases, J lost 2 bases, and 10 bases stayed unmatched. Per germline, CDR1 DFQATT and CDR2 SNEGSKA (reference sequence). The CDR3 loop reads CSARPDRDPYEQYF. CDR3 nucleotides: TGCAGTGCCAGACCCGACAGGGACCCCTACGAGCAGTACTTC.

The genes are TRBV24-1 and TRBJ2-3; 12 bases map to TRBD1. The length of the CDR3 is 15 residues. With V trimmed by 4 bases and J by 11 bases, 9 bases remained unmatched. The germline gives CDR1 KGHDR, CDR2 SFDVKD. The CDR3 nucleotides are TGTGCCACCAGTGACCCGGGACAGGGGGCCAATGAGCAGTATTTT. This gives the protein CATSDPGQGANEQYF.

The gene calls are TRBV2 and TRBJ2-5; the match to TRBD1 covers 12 bases. V was clipped by 6 bases and J by 6 bases; unmatched bases: 5. The CDR3 length is 14 residues. Germline loops: CDR1 SNHLY, CDR2 FYNNEI. The CDR3 nucleotides read TGTGCCAGCAGGGGGACAGGGGGCGTAAAGACCCAGTACTTC. Amino acid sequence: CASRGTGGVKTQYF. Full variable domain (rest looked up from reference TRBV2 and TRBJ2-5): EPEVTQTPSHQVTQMGQEVILRCVPISNHLYFYWYRQILGQKVEFLVSFYNNEISEKSEIFDDQFSVERPDGSNFTLKIRSTKLEDSAMYFCASRGTGGVKTQYFGPGTRLLVL.

V gene TRBV20-1 combines with J gene TRBJ2-7; 9 bases fit TRBD2. The CDR3 is 13 residues long. Germline assignment: CDR1 DFQATT and CDR2 SNEGSKA (reference sequence). Trimming cost V 6 bases and J 7 bases; bases outside gene matches: 10. The CDR3: CSAIAGDLGEQYF. Here the CDR3 DNA reads TGCAGTGCAATAGCGGGGGACCTCGGAGAGCAGTACTTC.

In its sample, this clonotype was seen many times. This chain uses TRBV6-1 with TRBJ2-3, with a possible D match to TRBD2 (5 bases). Trimming removed 6 bases from V and 2 bases from J, with 12 bases in between. Germline CDR1 is MNHNS and CDR2 is SASEGT. The CDR3 covers 14 residues. CDR3 in DNA: TGTGCCAGCAGGAGAGGACTCATCACAGATACGCAGTATTTT. As protein: CASRRGLITDTQYF.

The rearrangement links TRBV7-9 to TRBJ2-3, with D maybe TRBD2 (6 bases). CDR1 is SEHNR and CDR2 is FQNEAQ in the germline V gene (reference sequence). V lost 2 bases and J 2 bases, leaving 14 bases between the germline ends. This CDR3 has 16 residues. This chain's CDR3 is CASSLSLAATTDTQYF. CDR3 coding DNA: TGTGCCAGCAGCTTAAGCTTAGCGGCGACCACAGATACGCAGTATTTT.

In DNA, the CDR3 is TGTGCAAACAGTGAAGGTGCAGGACTCGCAGATACGCAGTATTTT. This translates into CANSEGAGLADTQYF. This chain connects TRBV2 to TRBJ2-3; D possibly corresponds to TRBD2 (5 bases). Per the germline V gene, CDR1 is SNHLY and CDR2 is FYNNEI. This CDR3 has 15 amino acids. Together with reference TRBV2 and TRBJ2-3, the CDR3 gives the full variable domain: EPEVTQTPSHQVTQMGQEVILRCVPISNHLYFYWYRQILGQKVEFLVSFYNNEISEKSEIFDDQFSVERPDGSNFTLKIRSTKLEDSAMYFCANSEGAGLADTQYFGPGTRLTVL.

The V call is TRBV20-1, the J call TRBJ2-1, with D unresolved. In germline, CDR1 is DFQATT, CDR2 SNEGSKA (reference sequence). This CDR3 region has 10 residues. Trimming shortened V by 6 bases and J by 8 bases, and 8 bases separated the two germline ends. CDR3 sequence: CSAEEDEQFF. The CDR3 DNA follows: TGCAGTGCCGAGGAAGATGAGCAGTTCTTC.

This clonotype was counted at least ten times. This sequence joins TRBV6-5 and TRBJ2-7; D gene uncertain. From germline, CDR1 is MNHEY and CDR2 SVGAGI. There are 13 residues in the CDR3. Trimming shortened V by 4 bases and J by 7 bases, and 14 bases separated the two germline ends. The DNA of the CDR3 is TGTGCCAGCAGTTTGTGGGGATCAGGTGAGCAGTACTTC. Translating gives CASSLWGSGEQYF.

The V call is TRBV20-1, the J call TRBJ2-3, with D perhaps TRBD2 (6 bases). The CDR3 sequence is 15 residues long. Deletions cut 3 bases from V and 4 bases from J, with 17 bases between. Germline CDR1 reads DFQATT; CDR2 reads SNEGSKA (reference sequence). CDR3 bases: TGCAGTGCTAGTATGAGGGCGGGGACCGCAGATACGCAGTATTTT. Amino acid sequence: CSASMRAGTADTQYF.

In its sample, this clonotype was seen many times. The V gene is TRBV2, the J gene TRBJ1-1; D uncertain. Between the trimmed V and J ends, which lost 9 bases and 5 bases, there was a span of 10 bases. CDR1 is SNHLY, CDR2 FYNNEI, per germline. The CDR3 sequence is 11 residues long. CDR3 region: CASRFETEAFF. The CDR3 region has the DNA TGTGCCAGTCGTTTTGAAACTGAAGCTTTCTTT.

The V and J genes are TRBV12-3 or TRBV12-4 and TRBJ1-2; D gene ambiguous. V was shortened by 5 bases and J by 8 bases, with 12 bases between the two germline ends. This CDR3 has 12 residues. The CDR3 protein is CASSGVAVGYTF. Here the CDR3 DNA reads TGTGCCAGCAGTGGCGTGGCCGTCGGCTACACCTTC.

This clonotype has at least ten counts. This chain links TRBV5-8 with TRBJ2-3; D unclear. The V end lost 6 bases, the J end lost 2 bases, and 16 bases lay between the germline ends. The CDR3 length is 15 residues. CDR1 is SGHTS, CDR2 YDEGEE, per germline. The CDR3 DNA reads as TGTGCCAGCACCGCCCATAATAAACTCACAGATACGCAGTATTTT. This sequence encodes CASTAHNKLTDTQYF.

Remarks on this clonotype: One junction end disagrees with the germline gene, perhaps due to a read error. The rearrangement joins TRBV10-2 to TRBJ1-1, with 8 bases aligning to TRBD1. CDR3 size: 14 residues. Per the germline V gene, CDR1 is WSHSY and CDR2 is SAAADI. CDR3 coding DNA: TGCGCCACCACGGTCAGGACAGGGAACACTAAAGCTTTCTTT. This translates into CATTVRTGNTKAFF.

The chain carries TRBV12-3 or TRBV12-4 and TRBJ2-7, with 10 bases aligning to TRBD1. The length of the CDR3 is 13 residues. V lost 6 bases, J lost 2 bases, and 1 base stayed unmatched. The CDR3 reads CASRGTGAYEQYF. The DNA of the CDR3 is TGTGCCAGCAGAGGGACAGGGGCCTACGAGCAGTACTTC.

The gene calls are TRBV19 and TRBJ2-5; D remains ambiguous. Looked up from germline, CDR1 is LNHDA and CDR2 is SQIVND (reference sequence). Trimming cost V 7 bases and J 5 bases, with 8 bases left between them. This CDR3 has 11 amino acids. The DNA for the CDR3 is TGTGCCAGTAAGGCCGGCGAGACCCAGTACTTC. This encodes CASKAGETQYF.

The rearrangement uses TRBV15 and TRBJ1-2; D gene unclear. The CDR3 extends over 13 amino acids. Trimming took off 0 bases at V and 6 bases at J, with 8 bases between the two ends. Germline V gives CDR1 LNHNV, CDR2 YYDKDF (reference sequence). CDR3 in amino acids: CATSREATNGYTF. CDR3 in DNA: TGTGCCACCAGCAGAGAAGCAACCAATGGCTACACCTTC.

The rearrangement links TRBV28 to TRBJ1-5; D is unclear. The CDR3 has 15 amino acids. The V end lost 7 bases, the J end lost 6 bases, and 19 bases lay between the germline ends. Germline V gene data show CDR1 as MDHEN and CDR2 as SYDVKM. The CDR3 nucleotides are TGTGCCAGCACCTCCTTATCGGCGGGTTTTCAGCCCCAGCATTTT. Protein product: CASTSLSAGFQPQHF.

This clonotype was seen once. The V and J genes are TRBV7-2 and TRBJ2-3; 15 bases line up with TRBD2. Per the germline V gene, CDR1 is SGHTA and CDR2 is FQGNSA. CDR3 size: 17 residues. V lost 3 bases and J lost 11; bases outside the gene matches: 12. The CDR3 region has the DNA TGTGCCAGCAGCTTCCACGGACTAGCGGGGGGGCAGCATGAGCAGTATTTT. Translation: CASSFHGLAGGQHEQYF.

V gene TRBV20-1 combines with J gene TRBJ1-2; D remains unclear. This CDR3 spans 11 amino acids. The V gene's germline CDR1 is DFQATT and CDR2 SNEGSKA (reference sequence). V was clipped by 3 bases and J by 1 base, with 3 bases between them. The CDR3 DNA sequence: TGCAGTGCTAGGCATAACTATGGCTACACCTTC. Encoded protein: CSARHNYGYTF.

The gene calls are TRBV19 and TRBJ2-2; the match to TRBD2 covers 9 bases. Per germline, CDR1 LNHDA and CDR2 SQIVND (reference sequence). The length of the CDR3 is 13 residues. V lost 7 bases and J lost 5; bases outside the gene matches: 2. Here the CDR3 DNA reads TGTGCCAGTAACCTAGCGGGAACCGGGGAGCTGTTTTTT. Amino acid sequence: CASNLAGTGELFF. The whole variable domain, remainder taken from reference TRBV19 and TRBJ2-2, is DGGITQSPKYLFRKEGQNVTLSCEQNLNHDAMYWYRQDPGQGLRLIYYSQIVNDFQKGDIAEGYSVSREKKESFPLTVTSAQKNPTAFYLCASNLAGTGELFFGEGSRLTVL.